The clone carrying this T cell receptor beta chain counts as medium-sized. In the original workflow: Nucleated cell number was recorded as an estimate derived from reference gene primer amplification. TCRdb's table, derived via immunoSEQ multiplex PCR, lists solely in-frame clones and lacks some. V, J and clone size were drawn from that table, and D and trimming were deduced from the DNA. The data contain about 240,000 clones, 70% to 90% of them seen just once; the ten biggest clones take up around 3.3%. Everyone who took part was roughly 18 to 89 years old, and they came from 24 US areas. The sample comes from a study of blood T cell repertoires in COVID-19. CDR1 is SGHDT, CDR2 YYEEEE, per germline. V lost 2 bases, J lost 2 bases, and 4 bases lay in between. CDR3 length: 12 amino acids.

This sequence originates from a woman between 40 and 50 years old with acute COVID-19. The sample taken for sequencing was PBMCs or T cells enriched from blood (not recorded which). This chain joins TRBV5-6 and TRBJ2-5; D gene unclear. CDR3 DNA: TGTGCCAGCAGCTTCCAGCAAGAGACCCAGTACTTC. Translating it yields CASSFQQETQYF.